The 25 T cell receptor beta chains in this list originate from one sample, sequenced in a study of T-cell reconstitution after alpha-beta-depleted transplantation in children. Unique molecular identifiers were used to barcode this TCRbeta library. TCRdb ran MiXCR on the PCR reads and lists one entry per CDR3 protein. The table shows around 200,000 distinct CDR3 sequences, with approximately 11% occurring only once. The input for sequencing was PBMCs, taken before TCRalphabeta/CD19-depleted stem cell transplant. Receptors originate from a child less than two years old with acute myeloid leukemia, due to receive a stem cell transplant.

CDR3 residues: CASSSGRGNTEAFF. CDR3 sequence (DNA): TGCGCCAGCAGCTCGGGACGGGGGAACACTGAAGCTTTCTTT. This chain links TRBV5-1 with TRBJ1-1; the D gene is possibly TRBD1 (5 bases). With 3 bases removed from V and 1 base from J, the gap between germline ends came to 10 bases. Looked up from germline, CDR1 is SGHRS and CDR2 is YFSETQ. This CDR3 spans 14 amino acids.

This clonotype appeared many times. The J gene is TRBJ1-2, the V gene TRBV20-1; D is uncertain. The V gene's germline CDR1 is DFQATT and CDR2 SNEGSKA (reference sequence). The CDR3 contains 12 residues. Trimming removed 3 bases at V and 10 bases at J, with 15 bases between. In DNA, the CDR3 is TGCAGTGCTAGTGAATTTAGGGCCTTCTACACCTTC. Translating gives CSASEFRAFYTF.

This clonotype was seen at least ten times. The chain is built from TRBV6-5 and TRBJ2-1; 8 bases match TRBD2. The CDR3 runs 16 residues. Trimming at V came to 6 bases and at J to 0 bases, leaving 7 bases not matched to a gene. Germline V gene data show CDR1 as MNHEY and CDR2 as SVGAGI. The DNA of the CDR3 is TGTGCCAGCAGGGGATTAGCGGGGAGCTCCTACAATGAGCAGTTCTTC. Its translation: CASRGLAGSSYNEQFF.

This clonotype was detected many times. The chain combines TRBV7-2 with TRBJ2-1; D not resolved. The CDR3 contains 13 residues. Germline values: CDR1 SGHTA, CDR2 FQGNSA. Deletions cut 2 bases from V and 5 bases from J, with 7 bases between. The CDR3 DNA sequence: TGTGCCAGCAGCTTATACCCAGACAATGAGCAGTTCTTC. Protein: CASSLYPDNEQFF. The variable domain in full, with the rest retrieved from reference TRBV7-2 and TRBJ2-1, is GAGVSQSPSNKVTEKGKDVELRCDPISGHTALYWYRQSLGQGLEFLIYFQGNSAPDKSGLPSDRFSAERTGGSVSTLTIQRTQQEDSAVYLCASSLYPDNEQFFGPGTRLTVL.

This clonotype was recorded many times. The genes are TRBV2 and TRBJ2-3; the match to TRBD2 covers 7 bases. After removal of 6 bases from V and 4 bases from J, the junction contained 10 bases not matched to a gene. From germline, CDR1 is SNHLY and CDR2 FYNNEI. The CDR3 consists of 15 residues. The CDR3 DNA reads as TGTGCCAGCAGCGCACTAGCGCCCCCCCCAGATACGCAGTATTTT. Translated, it gives CASSALAPPPDTQYF.

This clonotype came up many times. V gene TRBV6-5 combines with J gene TRBJ1-3; a weak D match, TRBD1 (5 bases). The ends were cut back, 4 bases at V and 0 bases at J, with 10 bases in the middle. The CDR3 runs 15 residues. Looked up from germline, CDR1 is MNHEY and CDR2 is SVGAGI. This chain's CDR3 is CASSLQAFSGNTIYF. The CDR3 DNA is TGTGCCAGCAGTTTACAGGCCTTCTCTGGAAACACCATATATTTT.

This clonotype has a count of ten or more. The chain recombines TRBV5-6 with TRBJ2-1; D gene ambiguous. Per the germline V gene, CDR1 is SGHDT and CDR2 is YYEEEE. V lost 3 bases and J lost 9, with 10 bases in between. CDR3 size: 12 residues. The CDR3 reads CASSSRVGEQFF. CDR3 DNA sequence: TGTGCCAGCAGCTCAAGAGTAGGTGAGCAGTTCTTC.

This clonotype was detected many times. J is TRBJ2-2 and V is TRBV10-3, with a tentative D call TRBD2 (6 bases). Trimming pared 0 bases from V and 2 bases from J, leaving 13 bases between. Germline CDR1 reads ENHRY; CDR2 reads SYGVKD. The CDR3 spans 17 residues. The CDR3, as DNA: TGTGCCATCAGTGAGTCGTTTCGCGGACTAAACACCGGGGAGCTGTTTTTT. Amino acids: CAISESFRGLNTGELFF.

The table lists this clonotype with many counts. A single base separates this from a much larger clone, so it may be a read error. The chain has TRBV29-1 and TRBJ2-7; 7 bases are a match to TRBD2. This CDR3 contains 12 residues. The germline gives CDR1 SQVTM, CDR2 ANQGSEA. CDR3 residues: CSVGRESCEQYF. CDR3 bases: TGCAGCGTTGGGCGGGAGTCCTGCGAGCAGTACTTC.

This clonotype was found many times. CDR3 in amino acids: CASAGSNTGELFF. The DNA for the CDR3 is TGTGCCAGCGCGGGATCGAACACCGGGGAGCTGTTTTTT. The chain combines TRBV27 with TRBJ2-2; TRBD2 might be the D (6 bases). Between the trimmed V and J ends, which lost 8 bases and 0 bases, there was a span of 7 bases. The CDR3 is made up of 13 amino acids. Germline V gene data show CDR1 as MNHEY and CDR2 as SMNVEV (reference sequence).

This clonotype appeared many times. The chain uses TRBV7-9 and TRBJ2-4; 7 bases match TRBD2. The CDR3 covers 13 residues. V trimming: 3 bases; J trimming: 6 bases; junction bases outside the gene matches: 2. Germline lookup yields CDR1 SEHNR and CDR2 FQNEAQ (reference sequence). The CDR3 DNA reads TGTGCCAGCAGCTTCGCGGGAGCAAACATTCAGTACTTC. Encoded protein: CASSFAGANIQYF.

This clonotype was counted at least ten times. This chain links TRBV5-1 with TRBJ2-1; TRBD2 matches 12 bases. CDR3 length: 18 amino acids. The V segment lost 4 bases and the J segment 8 bases; nucleotides outside the gene matches: 16. Germline assignment: CDR1 SGHRS and CDR2 YFSETQ. The CDR3 reads CASSNRTSGTRRLHEQFF. The CDR3 DNA sequence: TGCGCCAGCAGCAACAGGACTAGCGGGACCCGTCGTCTACATGAGCAGTTCTTC.

This clonotype was seen ten or more times. This rearrangement joins TRBV6-5 to TRBJ2-6; D is uncertain. Germline CDR1 is MNHEY and CDR2 is SVGAGI. Trimming pared 0 bases from V and 0 bases from J, leaving 9 bases between. The CDR3 length is 17 residues. CDR3 sequence reads: CASSYSISGSGANVLTF. In DNA form, the CDR3 reads TGTGCCAGCAGTTACTCGATTTCGGGCTCTGGGGCCAACGTCCTGACTTTC.

The table lists this clonotype with a few counts. The CDR3 DNA reads TGTGCCTGGGCCGTAGACCCGAGGAGCACCGGGGAGCTGTTTTTT. Encoded protein: CAWAVDPRSTGELFF. V and J are TRBV30 and TRBJ2-2; D not resolved. From germline, CDR1 is GTSNPN and CDR2 SVGIG (reference sequence). This CDR3 is built from 15 residues. Deletions cut 5 bases from V and 4 bases from J, with 17 bases between.

This clonotype was detected ten times or more. J is TRBJ1-2 and V is TRBV20-1; 7 bases align to TRBD1. The CDR3 loop spans 13 amino acids. The V gene end was trimmed by 5 bases and the J gene end by 7 bases; junction bases not matched to a gene: 10. CDR1 is DFQATT, CDR2 SNEGSKA, per germline (reference sequence). The CDR3 sequence is CSALETGSRGYTF. Written as DNA, the CDR3 is TGCAGTGCTCTCGAGACAGGGTCCCGTGGCTACACCTTC.

This clonotype has ten or more counts. The rearrangement joins TRBV12-5 to TRBJ2-7; 8 bases line up with TRBD1. Germline V lookup: CDR1 LGHNT, CDR2 FRNRAP. The CDR3 is 17 residues long. The V segment lost 3 bases and the J segment 0 bases; nucleotides outside the gene matches: 10. The CDR3 DNA sequence: TGTGCTAGTGGTTTCCCCGGAGCAGGGGGCCTCTCCTACGAGCAGTACTTC. Translated: CASGFPGAGGLSYEQYF.

This clonotype was detected many times. The rearrangement links TRBV3-1 to TRBJ2-7, with 7 bases lining up with TRBD2. CDR1 is LGHDT and CDR2 is YNNKEL in the germline V gene (reference sequence). The CDR3 extends over 15 amino acids. Trimming removed 6 bases from V and 4 bases from J; junction bases left unmatched: 12. CDR3 residues: CASSFLGTTLYEQYF. The CDR3, as DNA: TGTGCCAGCAGTTTCTTAGGGACTACCCTATACGAGCAGTACTTC.

This chain joins TRBV5-1 and TRBJ2-2; D remains ambiguous. Trimming stripped 0 bases from V and 9 bases from J, with 12 bases between. CDR1 and CDR2 (germline): SGHRS, YFSETQ. The CDR3 totals 14 residues. CDR3 protein: CASSLDRVPRELFF. Written as DNA, the CDR3 is TGCGCCAGCAGCTTGGATCGAGTCCCCCGGGAGCTGTTTTTT.

The chain employs TRBV5-1 and TRBJ2-3, with no clear D. CDR1 SGHRS and CDR2 YFSETQ come from the germline V gene. The CDR3 runs 15 residues. V lost 0 bases, J lost 5 bases, and 13 bases lay in between. The CDR3 reads CASSLDKDSLDTQYF. As DNA, the CDR3 is TGCGCCAGCAGCTTGGATAAAGACTCACTAGATACGCAGTATTTT. The variable domain in full, completed from reference TRBV5-1 and TRBJ2-3, reads KAGVTQTPRYLIKTRGQQVTLSCSPISGHRSVSWYQQTPGQGLQFLFEYFSETQRNKGNFPGRFSGRQFSNSRSEMNVSTLELGDSALYLCASSLDKDSLDTQYFGPGTRLTVL.

In this sample, this clonotype turned up many times. The chain employs TRBV25-1 and TRBJ2-2, with D hard to call. V was pared by 4 bases and J by 0 bases, with 9 bases between. CDR3 length equals 15 residues. Germline V gene data show CDR1 as MGHDK and CDR2 as SYGVNS. The CDR3 protein is CASSALVPNTGELFF. Here the CDR3 DNA reads TGTGCCAGCAGTGCCCTAGTGCCGAACACCGGGGAGCTGTTTTTT. Together with reference TRBV25-1 and TRBJ2-2, the CDR3 gives the full variable domain: EADIYQTPRYLVIGTGKKITLECSQTMGHDKMYWYQQDPGMELHLIHYSYGVNSTEKGDLSSESTVSRIRTEHFPLTLESARPSHTSQYLCASSALVPNTGELFFGEGSRLTVL.

This clonotype was seen many times. The chain recombines TRBV6-2 or TRBV6-3 with TRBJ1-1; TRBD1 aligns across 7 bases. With 2 bases clipped from V and 7 bases from J, the junction kept 4 bases outside the gene matches. Germline assignment: CDR1 MNHEY and CDR2 SVGEGT. The CDR3 has 13 amino acids. The CDR3 DNA follows: TGTGCCAGCAGTTACCCGACAGGGATTGAAGCTTTCTTT. As protein: CASSYPTGIEAFF.

This clonotype came up many times. The J gene is TRBJ2-7, the V gene TRBV6-5; D assignment may be TRBD1 or TRBD2 (5 bases each). V lost 4 bases to trimming and J lost 4 bases, with 17 bases between them. Germline CDR1 MNHEY, CDR2 SVGAGI. This CDR3 is built from 15 residues. DNA of the CDR3: TGTGCCAGCAGTTTTACGGGACGTACCCATTACGAGCAGTACTTC. Translation gives CASSFTGRTHYEQYF.

At least ten counts were recorded for this clonotype. V gene TRBV10-1 combines with J gene TRBJ1-1; TRBD1 matches 7 bases. The V gene's germline CDR1 is WNHNN and CDR2 SYGVQD (reference sequence). The CDR3 is 16 residues long. V lost 10 bases, J lost 4 bases, and 18 bases stayed unmatched. The CDR3 DNA reads TGCGCCATCTCTCCGGGACACAGGGGTTGGTGCACTGAAGCTTTCTTT. Translation: CAISPGHRGWCTEAFF.

This clonotype came up many times. The chain links TRBV5-1 to TRBJ1-2, with 7 bases identical to TRBD1. Germline values: CDR1 SGHRS, CDR2 YFSETQ. CDR3 length: 13 amino acids. Trimming at V came to 4 bases and at J to 8 bases, leaving 8 bases not matched to a gene. The CDR3 is CASSPQTGNGYTF. Here the CDR3 DNA reads TGCGCCAGCAGCCCGCAGACAGGGAACGGCTACACCTTC.

The chain joins TRBV2 to TRBJ1-3; TRBD1 aligns across 7 bases. The germline gives CDR1 SNHLY, CDR2 FYNNEI. The CDR3 spans 13 residues. V lost 6 bases, J lost 4 bases, and 3 bases stayed unmatched. CDR3 in DNA: TGTGCCAGCAGGCAGGGGGAAGGAAACACCATATATTTT. It encodes CASRQGEGNTIYF.